This T cell receptor beta chain is from a study of blood T cell repertoires in COVID-19. Whole-study context: Specimens from acute and convalescent COVID-19 originated in the United States, Italy and Spain. The cDNA or gDNA used as material had been derived from T cells, B-cell-depleted T cells, or PBMCs.

The CDR3 is made up of 16 amino acids. The V gene end was trimmed by 3 bases and the J gene end by 4 bases; junction bases not matched to a gene: 11. The germline CDR1 and CDR2 sequences are MDHEN and SYDVKM. In the authors' workflow: By means of reference gene primer amplification, nucleated cell counts were estimated. Sequencing used immunoSEQ multiplex PCR; TCRdb keeps in-frame clones, though not all of them. That table supplies the V and J calls and clone size; D and trimming were determined from the DNA. This sample has over 150,000 clones, with about 88% found just once. Sequenced sample: peripheral blood. The sequence came from a man between 18 and 35 years old who had recovered from COVID-19. The chain carries TRBV28 and TRBJ2-5; 7 nucleotides match TRBD2. In DNA, the CDR3 is TGTGCCAGCAGTTTGATCTTGCGCGGGAGCCTAGAGACCCAGTACTTC. Amino acids: CASSLILRGSLETQYF.